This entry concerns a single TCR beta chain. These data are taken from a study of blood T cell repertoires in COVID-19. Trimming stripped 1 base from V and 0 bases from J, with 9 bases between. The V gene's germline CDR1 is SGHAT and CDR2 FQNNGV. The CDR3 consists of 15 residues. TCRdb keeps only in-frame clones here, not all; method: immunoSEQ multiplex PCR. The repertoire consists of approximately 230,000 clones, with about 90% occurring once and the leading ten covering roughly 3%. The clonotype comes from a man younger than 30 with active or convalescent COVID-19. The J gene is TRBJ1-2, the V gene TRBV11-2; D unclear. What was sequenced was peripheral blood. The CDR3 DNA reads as TGTGCCAGCAGCTTAGGGTACAGCACTAACTATGGCTACACCTTC. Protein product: CASSLGYSTNYGYTF. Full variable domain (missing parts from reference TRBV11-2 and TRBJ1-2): EAGVAQSPRYKIIEKRQSVAFWCNPISGHATLYWYQQILGQGPKLLIQFQNNGVVDDSQLPKDRFSAERLKGVDSTLKIQPAKLEDSAVYLCASSLGYSTNYGYTFGSGTRLTVV.